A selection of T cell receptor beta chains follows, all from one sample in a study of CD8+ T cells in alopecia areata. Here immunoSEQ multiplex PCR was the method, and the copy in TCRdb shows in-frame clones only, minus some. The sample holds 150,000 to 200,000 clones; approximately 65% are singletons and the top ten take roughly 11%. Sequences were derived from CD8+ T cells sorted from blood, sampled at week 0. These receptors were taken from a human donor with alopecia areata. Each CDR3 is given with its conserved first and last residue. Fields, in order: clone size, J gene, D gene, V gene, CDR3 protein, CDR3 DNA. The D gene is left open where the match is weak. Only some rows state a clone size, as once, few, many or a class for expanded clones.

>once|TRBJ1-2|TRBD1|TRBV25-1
CATAQGYGYTF
TGTGCCACCGCACAGGGGTATGGCTACACCTTC
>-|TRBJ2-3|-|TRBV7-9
CASSFRADTQYF
TGTGCCAGCAGCTTCCGCGCAGATACGCAGTATTTT
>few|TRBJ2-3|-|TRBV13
CASHAGSSTDTQYF
TGTGCCAGCCACGCAGGATCTAGCACAGATACGCAGTATTTT
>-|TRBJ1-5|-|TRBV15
CATSRDRGRNQPQHF
TGTGCCACCAGCAGAGATCGGGGGCGCAATCAGCCCCAGCATTTT
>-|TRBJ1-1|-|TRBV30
CAWSVRGPTEAFF
TGTGCCTGGAGTGTACGGGGGCCCACTGAAGCTTTCTTT
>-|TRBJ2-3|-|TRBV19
CASSPTSTDTQYF
TGTGCCAGTAGTCCCACTAGCACAGATACGCAGTATTTT
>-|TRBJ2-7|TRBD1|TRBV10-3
CAIGTGQGSYEQYF
TGTGCCATCGGAACGGGACAGGGATCCTACGAGCAGTACTTC
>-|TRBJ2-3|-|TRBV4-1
CASSQGQQPTDTQYF
TGCGCCAGCAGCCAAGGACAGCAACCCACAGATACGCAGTATTTT
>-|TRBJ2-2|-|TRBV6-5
CASCDMTGELFF
TGTGCCAGCTGCGACATGACCGGGGAGCTGTTTTTT
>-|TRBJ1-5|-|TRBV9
CASSPRDDNQPQHF
TGTGCCAGCAGCCCCCGGGACGACAATCAGCCCCAGCATTTT
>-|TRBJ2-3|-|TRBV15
CATSRDDRITDTQYF
TGTGCCACCAGCAGAGACGACAGGATCACAGATACGCAGTATTTT
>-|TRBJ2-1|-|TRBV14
CASSQDPNEQFF
TGTGCCAGCAGCCAAGATCCCAATGAGCAGTTCTTC
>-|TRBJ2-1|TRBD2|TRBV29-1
CSARSSGGFNEQFF
TGCAGCGCCCGTTCTAGCGGGGGGTTCAATGAGCAGTTCTTC
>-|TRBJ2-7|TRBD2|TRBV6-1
CASSPSGAVSYEQYF
TGTGCCAGCAGTCCCAGCGGGGCCGTCTCCTACGAGCAGTACTTC
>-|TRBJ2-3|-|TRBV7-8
CASSFLGGQGDTQYF
TGTGCCAGCAGCTTTCTGGGGGGGCAGGGAGATACGCAGTATTTT
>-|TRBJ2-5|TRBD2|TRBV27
CASSLSTLAGAETQYF
TGTGCCAGCAGTTTATCTACCCTAGCGGGGGCAGAGACCCAGTACTTC
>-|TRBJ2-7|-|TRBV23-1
CASSQRYFKRWAYEQYF
TGCGCCAGCAGTCAAAGGTATTTCAAGCGGTGGGCCTACGAGCAGTACTTC
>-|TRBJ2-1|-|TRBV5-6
CASSFGSNEQFF
TGTGCCAGCAGCTTTGGTAGCAATGAGCAGTTCTTC
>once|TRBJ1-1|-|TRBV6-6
CASSYRTNTEAFF
TGTGCCAGCAGTTACCGGACGAACACTGAAGCTTTCTTT
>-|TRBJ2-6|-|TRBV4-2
CASSQDGGAGANVLTF
TGTGCCAGCAGCCAAGATGGCGGGGCTGGGGCCAACGTCCTGACTTTC
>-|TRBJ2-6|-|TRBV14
CASSHLDRTFSGANVLTF
TGTGCCAGCAGCCATCTCGACAGGACATTTTCTGGGGCCAACGTCCTGACTTTC
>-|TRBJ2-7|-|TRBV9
CASSVGFDSYEQYF
TGTGCCAGCAGCGTAGGGTTCGACAGCTACGAGCAGTACTTC
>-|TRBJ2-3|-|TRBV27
CASSLWTTDTQYF
TGTGCCAGCAGTTTATGGACTACAGATACGCAGTATTTT
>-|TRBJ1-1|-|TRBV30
CAWSVISNTEAFF
TGTGCCTGGAGTGTAATATCGAACACTGAAGCTTTCTTT